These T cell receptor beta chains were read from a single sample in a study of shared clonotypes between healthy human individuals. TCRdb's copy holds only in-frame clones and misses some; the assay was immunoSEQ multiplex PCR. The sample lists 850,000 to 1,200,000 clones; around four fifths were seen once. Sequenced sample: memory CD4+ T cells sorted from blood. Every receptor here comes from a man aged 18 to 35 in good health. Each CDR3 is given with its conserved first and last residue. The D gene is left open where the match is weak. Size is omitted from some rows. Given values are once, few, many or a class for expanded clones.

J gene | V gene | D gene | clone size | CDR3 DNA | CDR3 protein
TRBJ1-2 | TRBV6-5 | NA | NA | TGTGCCAGCAGTTACCCCCCAGGGTATAGCTACACCTTC | CASSYPPGYSYTF
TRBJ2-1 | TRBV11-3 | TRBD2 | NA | TGTGCCAGCAGCTCCCAGCGGGAGGGCCTCGATGAGCAGTTCTTC | CASSSQREGLDEQFF
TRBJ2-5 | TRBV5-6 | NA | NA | TGTGCCAGCAGCTTGGGACAGGCCCCCCAGACCCAGTACTTC | CASSLGQAPQTQYF
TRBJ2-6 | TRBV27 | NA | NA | TGTGCCAGCAGTTCCGTGAACGTCCGCGCTTCTGGGGCCAACGTCCTGACTTTC | CASSSVNVRASGANVLTF
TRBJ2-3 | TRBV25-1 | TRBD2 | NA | TGTGCCAGCAGTTCACCTCAGCGGGAGGGCCCCACAGATACGCAGTATTTT | CASSSPQREGPTDTQYF
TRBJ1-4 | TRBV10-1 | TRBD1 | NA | TGCGCCAGCAGTGAGAACAGGGGTGAAAAACTGTTTTTT | CASSENRGEKLFF
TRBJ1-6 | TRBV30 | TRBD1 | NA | TGTGCCTGGACTCGCAGGGGGAAGAATTCACCCCTCCACTTT | CAWTRRGKNSPLHF
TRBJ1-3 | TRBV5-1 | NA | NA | TGCGCCAGCAGCCGAGATCAGGGTCCTGGAAACACCATATATTTT | CASSRDQGPGNTIYF
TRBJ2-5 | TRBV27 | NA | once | TGTGCCAGCAGTTGGAACAGGGCTCGAGAGACCCAGTACTTC | CASSWNRARETQYF
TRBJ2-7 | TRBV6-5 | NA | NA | TGTGCCTCTCGGAGGGCCTTGGGGGAGCAGTACTTC | CASRRALGEQYF
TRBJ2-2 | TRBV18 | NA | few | TGTGCCAGCTCACCACCTAACAGGGCAGCCGGGGAGCTGTTTTTT | CASSPPNRAAGELFF
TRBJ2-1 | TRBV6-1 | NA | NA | TGTGCCAGCAGTGAAGGTTGGAATGAGCAGTTCTTC | CASSEGWNEQFF
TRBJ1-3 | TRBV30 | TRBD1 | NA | TGTGCCTGGAGTGTCCGGGACAGGGCTGGAAACACCATATATTTT | CAWSVRDRAGNTIYF
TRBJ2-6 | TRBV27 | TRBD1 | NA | TGTGCCAGCAGAACAGGGGGCGCTGGGGCCAACGTCCTGACTTTC | CASRTGGAGANVLTF
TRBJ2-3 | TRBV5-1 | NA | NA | TGCGCCAGCAGCCTTAGCGGAGCCAGCACAGATACGCAGTATTTT | CASSLSGASTDTQYF
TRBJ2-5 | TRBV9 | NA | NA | TGTGCCAGCAGCGTAGGTGGGGATAGGGAGACCCAGTACTTC | CASSVGGDRETQYF
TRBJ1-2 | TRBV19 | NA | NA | TGTGCCAGTAGTTCACGACTCTATGGCTACACCTTC | CASSSRLYGYTF
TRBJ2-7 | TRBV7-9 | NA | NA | TGTGCCAGCAGCTTACTCGACGGTCCCTACGAGCAGTACTTC | CASSLLDGPYEQYF
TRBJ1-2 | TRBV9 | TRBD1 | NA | TGTGCCAGCAGCGTAGCCGGGACAGGGGATACTGGCTACACCTTC | CASSVAGTGDTGYTF
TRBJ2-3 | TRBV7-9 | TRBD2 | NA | TGTGCCAGCAGCTCGGCGGGACTATTAAAAACAGATACGCAGTATTTT | CASSSAGLLKTDTQYF
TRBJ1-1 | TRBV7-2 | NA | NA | TGTGCCAGCAGCCCCTTCCAACAGAACACTGAAGCTTTCTTT | CASSPFQQNTEAFF
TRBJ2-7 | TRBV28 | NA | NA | TGTGCCAGCAGTGAAGAGGGGACCCGGGGTTTCTACGAGCAGTACTTC | CASSEEGTRGFYEQYF
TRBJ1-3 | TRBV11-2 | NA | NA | TGTGCCAGCAGTTACCTTGGGCCTGGAAACACCATATATTTT | CASSYLGPGNTIYF
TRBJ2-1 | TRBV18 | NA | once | TGTGCCAGCTCACTCCTCGAGGGAGGGCAGTTCTTC | CASSLLEGGQFF
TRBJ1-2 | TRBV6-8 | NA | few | TGTGCCAGCAGTGATACCCCTAGCTATGGCTACACCTTC | CASSDTPSYGYTF
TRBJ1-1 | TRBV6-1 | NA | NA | TGTGCCAGCAGTGTTAACAGAAACATGAACACTGAAGCTTTCTTT | CASSVNRNMNTEAFF
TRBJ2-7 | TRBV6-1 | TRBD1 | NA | TGTGCCAGCAGCCCCCAACCGGGACAGGGCTACGAGCAGTACTTC | CASSPQPGQGYEQYF
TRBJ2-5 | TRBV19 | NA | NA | TGTGCCAGTGCGGGGGGACAGGGCGTGCGGGAGACCCAGTACTTC | CASAGGQGVRETQYF
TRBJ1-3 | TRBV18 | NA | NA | TGTGCCAGCTCACCACTTACGGGGGCGCTTGGAAACACCATATATTTT | CASSPLTGALGNTIYF
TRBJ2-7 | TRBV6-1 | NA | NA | TGTGCCAGCGAGCTCAAAAACGAGCAGTACTTC | CASELKNEQYF
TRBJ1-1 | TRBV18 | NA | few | TGTGCCAGCTCACCACAGGTGGGGAACACTGAAGCTTTCTTT | CASSPQVGNTEAFF
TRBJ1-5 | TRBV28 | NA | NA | TGTGCCAGCAGTTTATTGAAGGATAGTCAGCCCCAGCATTTT | CASSLLKDSQPQHF
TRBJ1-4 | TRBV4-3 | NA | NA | TGCGCCAGCAGCCAAGAAGTAGGGGCCCCTAATGAAAAACTGTTTTTT | CASSQEVGAPNEKLFF
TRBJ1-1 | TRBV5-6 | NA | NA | TGTGCCAGCACCCTTGAGTTGAACACTGAAGCTTTCTTT | CASTLELNTEAFF
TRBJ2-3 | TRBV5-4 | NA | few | TGTGCCAGCAGCTTAAGGGCTACCACAGATACGCAGTATTTT | CASSLRATTDTQYF
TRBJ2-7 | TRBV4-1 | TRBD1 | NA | TGCGCCAGCAGCCATTACTCCGGGACAGGGGGCAACGAGCAGTACTTC | CASSHYSGTGGNEQYF
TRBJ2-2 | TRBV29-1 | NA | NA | TGCAGCGCATGGGGCCCGGGGAGTGTCGGGGAGCTGTTTTTT | CSAWGPGSVGELFF
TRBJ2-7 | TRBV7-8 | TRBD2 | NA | TGTGCCAGCAGCTTAGAAGGGATAGCGGGCTCCTACGAGCAGTACTTC | CASSLEGIAGSYEQYF
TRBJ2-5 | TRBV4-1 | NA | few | TGCGCCAGCAGCCAAGAACAGGGTAGAGAGACCCAGTACTTC | CASSQEQGRETQYF
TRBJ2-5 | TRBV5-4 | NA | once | TGTGCCAGCAGCGGGCAGGGTGGCGAGACCCAGTACTTC | CASSGQGGETQYF
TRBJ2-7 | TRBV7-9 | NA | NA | TGTGCCAGCAGCTTAGCCGGGACCAGCTACGAGCAGTACTTC | CASSLAGTSYEQYF
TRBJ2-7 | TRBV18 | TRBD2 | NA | TGTGCCAGTCGAGAGGCTAGCGGTTACGAGCAGTACTTC | CASREASGYEQYF
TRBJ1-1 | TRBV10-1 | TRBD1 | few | TGCGCCAGCAGTGAAGGGACAGGGAAGGGGAACACTGAAGCTTTCTTT | CASSEGTGKGNTEAFF
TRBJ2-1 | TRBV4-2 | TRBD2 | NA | TGTGCCAGCAGCCGAGCTCTAGCTAGCGGGAGTACCTACAATGAGCAGTTCTTC | CASSRALASGSTYNEQFF
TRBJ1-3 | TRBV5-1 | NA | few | TGCGCCAGCAGCTTGGATTCGAGAGCTTCCTCTGGAAACACCATATATTTT | CASSLDSRASSGNTIYF
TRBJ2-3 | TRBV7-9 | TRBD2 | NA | TGTGCCAGCAGCTTTCTAGCGGGGGGCACAGATACGCAGTATTTT | CASSFLAGGTDTQYF
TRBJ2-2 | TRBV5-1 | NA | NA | TGCGCCAGCACCCCGACAAGCCCGATGGGAAGCGGGGAGCTGTTTTTT | CASTPTSPMGSGELFF
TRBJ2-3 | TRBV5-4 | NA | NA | TGTGCCAGCAGCCATACAGACAGCACAGATACGCAGTATTTT | CASSHTDSTDTQYF
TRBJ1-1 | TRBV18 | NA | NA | TGTGCCAGCTCACCACCGAGTACGAACACTGAAGCTTTCTTT | CASSPPSTNTEAFF